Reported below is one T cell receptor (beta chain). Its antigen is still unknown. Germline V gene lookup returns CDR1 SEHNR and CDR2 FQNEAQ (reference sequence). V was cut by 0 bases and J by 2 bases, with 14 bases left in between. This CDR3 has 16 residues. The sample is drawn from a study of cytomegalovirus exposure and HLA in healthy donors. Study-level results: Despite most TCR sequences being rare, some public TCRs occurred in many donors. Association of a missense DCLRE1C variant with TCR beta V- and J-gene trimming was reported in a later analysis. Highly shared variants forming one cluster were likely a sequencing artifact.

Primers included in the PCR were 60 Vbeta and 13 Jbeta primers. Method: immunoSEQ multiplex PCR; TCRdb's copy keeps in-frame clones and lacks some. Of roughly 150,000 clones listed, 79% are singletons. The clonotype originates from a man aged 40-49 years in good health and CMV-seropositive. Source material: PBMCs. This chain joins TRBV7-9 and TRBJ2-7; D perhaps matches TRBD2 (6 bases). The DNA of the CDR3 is TGTGCCAGCAGCTTAGCGAGGGGAGGCCAGACCTACGAGCAGTACTTC. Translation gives CASSLARGGQTYEQYF.